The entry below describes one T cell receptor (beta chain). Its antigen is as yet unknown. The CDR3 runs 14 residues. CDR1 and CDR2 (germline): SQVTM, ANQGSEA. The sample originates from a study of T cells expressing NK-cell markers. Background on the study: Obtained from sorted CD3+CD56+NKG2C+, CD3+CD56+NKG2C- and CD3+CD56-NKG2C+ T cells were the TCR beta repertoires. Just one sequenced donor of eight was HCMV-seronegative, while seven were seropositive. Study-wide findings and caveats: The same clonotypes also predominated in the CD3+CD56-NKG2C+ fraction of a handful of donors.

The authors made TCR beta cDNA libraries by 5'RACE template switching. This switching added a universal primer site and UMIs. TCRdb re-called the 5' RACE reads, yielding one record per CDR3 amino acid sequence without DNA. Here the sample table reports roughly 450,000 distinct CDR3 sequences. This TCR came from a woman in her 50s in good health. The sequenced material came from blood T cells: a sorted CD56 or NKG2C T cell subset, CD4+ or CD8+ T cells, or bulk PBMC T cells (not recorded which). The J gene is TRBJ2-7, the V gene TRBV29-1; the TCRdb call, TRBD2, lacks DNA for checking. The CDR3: CSVEIAGVFSEQYF.